This is a list of T cell receptor beta chains from one sample in a study of cytomegalovirus exposure and HLA in healthy donors. The protocol was immunoSEQ multiplex PCR, while the TCRdb copy is restricted to in-frame clones and leaves out a portion. The sample lists 150,000 to 200,000 clones, around 78% occurring once. The sample taken for sequencing was PBMCs. The source of these receptors is a woman between 35 and 50 years old in good health and CMV-seronegative. Both conserved end residues are part of each CDR3. The D gene is left open where the match is weak. The size field is filled for only some rows; it gives once, few, many or a size class.

d_call	j_call	clone_size	v_call	cdr3_nt	cdr3_aa
TRBD2	TRBJ2-7	-	TRBV4-1	TGCGCCAGCAGCCAAGATGGGGTGGGACTAGGCGCTCCTCGTGAGCAGTACTTC	CASSQDGVGLGAPREQYF
-	TRBJ1-5	few	TRBV28	TGTGCCAGCAGCCTGGGGGGGGTGGGGGGCCTGTCTAGCAATCAGCCCCAGCATTTT	CASSLGGVGGLSSNQPQHF
TRBD2	TRBJ2-4	-	TRBV28	TGTGCCAGCAGTTCGGGAGGCACCAAAAACATTCAGTACTTC	CASSSGGTKNIQYF
-	TRBJ2-3	-	TRBV25-1	TGTGCCAGCAGTGGGGGCGACGGGACAGATACGCAGTATTTT	CASSGGDGTDTQYF
-	TRBJ2-5	-	TRBV29-1	TGCAGCGTTGTCCTAGCGGAGACCCAGTACTTC	CSVVLAETQYF
TRBD2	TRBJ2-1	-	TRBV4-2	TGTGCCAGCAGCCAAGAGATAGCGGGAGTCAATGAGCAGTTCTTC	CASSQEIAGVNEQFF
-	TRBJ1-5	-	TRBV6-5	TGTGCCAGCAGTAAAAAAAGAGGTGAGAATCAGCCCCAGCATTTT	CASSKKRGENQPQHF
-	TRBJ2-3	-	TRBV2	TGTGCCAGCAGAGAGGGCCGAGATACGCAGTATTTT	CASREGRDTQYF
TRBD1	TRBJ2-1	-	TRBV11-3	TGTGCCAGCAGCCCGGGACAGGTATACAATGAGCAGTTCTTC	CASSPGQVYNEQFF
TRBD2	TRBJ2-7	few	TRBV19	TGTGCCAGTAGTCCGGGACTAGATCGTAGGTACGAGCAGTACTTC	CASSPGLDRRYEQYF
TRBD2	TRBJ2-3	-	TRBV9	TGTGCCAGCAGCTCAGGCACAAGCGGGAGGTCTAGCACAGATACGCAGTATTTT	CASSSGTSGRSSTDTQYF
-	TRBJ1-1	few	TRBV6-5	TGTGCCAGCAGTTACGCTACTACAAACACTGAAGCTTTCTTT	CASSYATTNTEAFF
-	TRBJ1-2	few	TRBV27	TGTGCCAGCAGTCCCGACAGATCTTTCTATGGCTACACCTTC	CASSPDRSFYGYTF